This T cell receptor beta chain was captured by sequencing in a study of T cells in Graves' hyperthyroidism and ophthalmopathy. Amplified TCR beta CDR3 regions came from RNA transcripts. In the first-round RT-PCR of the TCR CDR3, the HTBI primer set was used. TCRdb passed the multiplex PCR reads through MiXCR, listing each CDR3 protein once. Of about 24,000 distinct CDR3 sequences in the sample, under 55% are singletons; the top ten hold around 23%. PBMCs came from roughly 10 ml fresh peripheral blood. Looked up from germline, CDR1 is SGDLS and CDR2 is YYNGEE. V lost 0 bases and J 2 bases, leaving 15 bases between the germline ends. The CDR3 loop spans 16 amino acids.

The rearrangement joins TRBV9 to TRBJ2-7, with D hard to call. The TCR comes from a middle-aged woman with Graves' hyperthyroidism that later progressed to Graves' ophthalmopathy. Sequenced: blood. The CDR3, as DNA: TGTGCCAGCAGCGTAGGCGCGTCAAGGGATACCTACGAGCAGTACTTC. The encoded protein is CASSVGASRDTYEQYF.